This T cell receptor beta chain was sequenced for a study of T cell clonality in common variable immunodeficiency. Germline CDR1 and CDR2: SGHVS and FNYEAQ. The CDR3 sequence is 14 residues long. Trimming at V came to 1 base and at J to 5 bases, leaving 4 bases not matched to a gene. The repertoire was sequenced with immunoSEQ multiplex PCR; TCRdb's copy has only in-frame clones and lacks some. Recorded here are more than 55,000 clones, none singletons. This clone was found many times. Coverage ceases 3 residues before the CDR3 finishes, and the germline J gene fills in the end. The sequence came from a person between 18 and 75 years old in good health. Sequenced input: peripheral blood mononuclear cells. V usage is TRBV7-6 and J usage is TRBJ2-5; TRBD1 aligns across 7 bases. The covered CDR3 bases are TGTGCCAGCAGCTTAGGACAGGGCCTTGAGACC. This encodes CASSLGQGLET. The entire CDR3 protein is CASSLGQGLETQYF.